This entry is about one T cell receptor (beta chain). This sample was included in a study of blood T cells in healthy people across ages. Germline loops: CDR1 SGHRS, CDR2 YFSETQ. The CDR3 sequence is 13 residues long. Trimming shortened V by 0 bases and J by 6 bases, and 10 bases separated the two germline ends. Sample-barcoded 5' priming and a J-beta primer mix drove a second PCR of 7 to 11 cycles. Each cDNA molecule, via a template-switch adaptor with 12 random nucleotides, was tagged. A minimum of 3 million CDR3-containing paired-end reads was obtained for each sample. TCRdb passed the 5' RACE reads through MiXCR, listing each CDR3 protein once. The profile covers 1.5 million to 2 million distinct CDR3 sequences, with 30% to 35% appearing a single time and about 11% taken by the ten largest.

This chain joins TRBV5-1 and TRBJ2-7; D not certain. The clonotype was recovered from a woman in her twenties or thirties in good health. Input material: blood. CDR3 in amino acids: CASSLAGAVEQYF. The DNA of the CDR3 is TGCGCCAGCAGCTTGGCTGGAGCTGTCGAGCAGTACTTC.